In its sample, the clone carrying this TCR beta chain was seen many times. Its specificity is unknown. Germline V lookup: CDR1 MDHEN, CDR2 SYDVKM. V dropped 6 bases and J dropped 1; count of bases not matched to a gene: 7. The CDR3 is 15 residues long. The CDR3 regions of TCR beta were amplified from RNA transcripts. A first-round RT-PCR of the TCR CDR3 used the HTBI primer set. Each CDR3 protein gets one entry after TCRdb re-called the multiplex PCR reads with MiXCR. The sample has about 640,000 distinct CDR3 sequences; around 21% are singletons. Exclusions: uncontrolled infection, other autoimmune disease, pregnancy, lactation. This sample was taken from a study of T cells in Graves' hyperthyroidism and ophthalmopathy. Broader study findings: A model of 13 V-J pairs discriminated ophthalmopathy from stable hyperthyroidism.

The clonotype originates from a man under 40 with Graves' ophthalmopathy. The material sequenced was blood. This chain connects TRBV28 to TRBJ1-1; 8 nucleotides match TRBD1. The CDR3 sequence: CASSFRDRRNTEAFF. DNA of the CDR3: TGTGCCAGCAGCTTCCGGGACAGGAGGAACACTGAAGCTTTCTTT.